The 2 T cell receptor beta chains below were found in one sample sequenced in a study of control samples from healthy donors and cancer patients. The assay was immunoSEQ multiplex PCR, and TCRdb's table has in-frame clones only and misses some. The repertoire holds tens of thousands of clones, 70% to 90% seen once, with 1.5% to 2% in the top ten. The material sequenced was PBMCs. The receptors stem from a woman aged 60-75 years with head and neck cancer.

This clone has a handful of counts. V and J are TRBV18 and TRBJ1-1, with D perhaps TRBD1 (6 bases). Trimming stripped 5 bases from V and 3 bases from J, with 16 bases between. Germline V gives CDR1 KGHSH, CDR2 LQKENI. The CDR3 spans 15 residues. The CDR3 DNA reads as TGTGCCAGCTCAGCGCGGCCAGGGGCAGACACTGAAGCTTTCTTT. Encoded protein: CASSARPGADTEAFF.

V gene TRBV19 combines with J gene TRBJ1-4; D gene ambiguous. Germline assignment: CDR1 LNHDA and CDR2 SQIVND (reference sequence). Trimming shortened V by 4 bases and J by 3 bases, and 9 bases separated the two germline ends. The CDR3 is 14 residues long. This CDR3 reads CASSTREPNEKLFF. The CDR3 DNA reads TGTGCCAGTAGTACCCGGGAACCTAATGAAAAACTGTTTTTT.